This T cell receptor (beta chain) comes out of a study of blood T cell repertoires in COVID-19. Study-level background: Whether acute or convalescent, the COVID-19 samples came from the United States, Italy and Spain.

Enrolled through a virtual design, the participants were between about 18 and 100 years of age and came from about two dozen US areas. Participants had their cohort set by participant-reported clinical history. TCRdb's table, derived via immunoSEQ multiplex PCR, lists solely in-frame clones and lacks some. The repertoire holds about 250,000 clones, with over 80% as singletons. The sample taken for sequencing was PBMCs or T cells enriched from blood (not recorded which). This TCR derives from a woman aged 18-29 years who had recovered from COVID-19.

The CDR3 is CASARWDRSTEAFF. CDR3 bases: TGTGCCAGCGCCCGTTGGGACAGAAGCACTGAAGCTTTCTTT. The V gene is TRBV27, the J gene TRBJ1-1; 7 bases align to TRBD1. Germline V CDR1 and CDR2: MNHEY, SMNVEV (reference sequence). V gave up 8 bases and J gave up 4 bases; unmatched junction bases: 10. The CDR3 loop spans 14 amino acids.